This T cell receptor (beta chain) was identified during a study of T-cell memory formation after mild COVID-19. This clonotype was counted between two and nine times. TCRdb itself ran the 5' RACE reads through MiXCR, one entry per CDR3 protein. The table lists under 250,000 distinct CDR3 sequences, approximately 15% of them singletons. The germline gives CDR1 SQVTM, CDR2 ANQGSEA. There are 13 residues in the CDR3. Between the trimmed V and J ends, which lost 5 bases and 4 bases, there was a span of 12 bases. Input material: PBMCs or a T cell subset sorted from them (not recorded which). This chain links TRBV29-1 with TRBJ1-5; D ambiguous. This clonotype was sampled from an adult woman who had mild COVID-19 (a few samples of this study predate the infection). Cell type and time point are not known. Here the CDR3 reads CSVNTGVNQPQHF. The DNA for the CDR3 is TGCAGCGTTAACACCGGGGTTAATCAGCCCCAGCATTTT. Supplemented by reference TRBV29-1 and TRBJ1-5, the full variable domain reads SAVISQKPSRDICQRGTSLTIQCQVDSQVTMMFWYRQQPGQSLTLIATANQGSEATYESGFVIDKFPISRPNLTFSTLTVSNMSPEDSSIYLCSVNTGVNQPQHFGDGTRLSIL.